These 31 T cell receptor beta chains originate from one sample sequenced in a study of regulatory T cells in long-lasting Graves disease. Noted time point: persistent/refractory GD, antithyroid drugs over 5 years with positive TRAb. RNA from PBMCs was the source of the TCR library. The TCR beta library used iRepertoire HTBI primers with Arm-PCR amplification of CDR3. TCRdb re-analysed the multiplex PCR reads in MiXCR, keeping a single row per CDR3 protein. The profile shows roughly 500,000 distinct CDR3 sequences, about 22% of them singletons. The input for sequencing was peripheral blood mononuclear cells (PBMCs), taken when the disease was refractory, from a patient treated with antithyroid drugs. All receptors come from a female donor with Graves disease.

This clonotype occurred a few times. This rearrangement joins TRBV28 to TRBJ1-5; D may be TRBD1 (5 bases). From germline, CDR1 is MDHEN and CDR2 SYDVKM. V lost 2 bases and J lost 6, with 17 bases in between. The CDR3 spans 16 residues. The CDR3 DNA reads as TGTGCCAGCAGTTTAAGAGGCCTGGGGGGATTTCAGCCCCAGCATTTT. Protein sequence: CASSLRGLGGFQPQHF.

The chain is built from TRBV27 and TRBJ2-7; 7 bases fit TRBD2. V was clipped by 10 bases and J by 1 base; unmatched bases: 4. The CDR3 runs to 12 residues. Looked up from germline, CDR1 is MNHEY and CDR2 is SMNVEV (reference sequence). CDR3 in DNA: TGTGCCACCTCAGCGGGGTCCTACGAGCAGTACTTC. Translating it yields CATSAGSYEQYF.

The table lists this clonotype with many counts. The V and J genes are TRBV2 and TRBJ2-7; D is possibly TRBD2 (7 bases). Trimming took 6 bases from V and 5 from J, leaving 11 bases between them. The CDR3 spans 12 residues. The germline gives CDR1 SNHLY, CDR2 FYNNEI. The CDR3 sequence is CASSGGRNEQYF. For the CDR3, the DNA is TGTGCCAGCAGCGGGGGGCGGAACGAGCAGTACTTC.

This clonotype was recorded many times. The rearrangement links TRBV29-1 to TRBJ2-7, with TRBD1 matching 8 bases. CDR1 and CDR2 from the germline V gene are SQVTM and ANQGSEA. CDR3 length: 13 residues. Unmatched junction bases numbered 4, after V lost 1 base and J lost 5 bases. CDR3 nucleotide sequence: TGCAGCGTTGAAGTGCGACAGGGGAACGAGCAGTACTTC. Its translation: CSVEVRQGNEQYF.

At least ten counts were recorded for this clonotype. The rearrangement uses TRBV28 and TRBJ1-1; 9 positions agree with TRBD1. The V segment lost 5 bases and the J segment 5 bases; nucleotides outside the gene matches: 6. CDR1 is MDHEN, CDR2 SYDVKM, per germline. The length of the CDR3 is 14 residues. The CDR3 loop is CASSPTGTGTEAFF. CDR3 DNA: TGTGCCAGCAGTCCGACAGGGACAGGGACTGAAGCTTTCTTT.

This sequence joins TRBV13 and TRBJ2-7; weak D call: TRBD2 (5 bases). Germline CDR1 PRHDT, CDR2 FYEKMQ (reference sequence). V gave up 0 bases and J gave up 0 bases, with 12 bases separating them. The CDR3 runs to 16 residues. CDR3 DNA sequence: TGTGCCAGCAGCTTAGGCCGCGGGCAGAGCTCCTACGAGCAGTACTTC. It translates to CASSLGRGQSSYEQYF.

CDR3 region: CASNKGQGRETQHF. The CDR3 DNA follows: TGTGCCAGCAATAAGGGACAGGGGAGGGAGACCCAGCATTTT. This chain links TRBV28 with TRBJ1-5; TRBD1 agrees at 10 bases. CDR1 and CDR2 (germline): MDHEN, SYDVKM. J was trimmed by 11 bases and V by 7 bases; bases with no gene match: 11. The CDR3 runs 14 residues.

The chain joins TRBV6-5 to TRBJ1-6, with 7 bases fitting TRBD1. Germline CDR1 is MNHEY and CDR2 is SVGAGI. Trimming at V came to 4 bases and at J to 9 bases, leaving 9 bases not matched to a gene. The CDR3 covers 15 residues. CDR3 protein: CASSCARQGGSPLHF. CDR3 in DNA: TGTGCCAGCAGTTGCGCCCGACAGGGAGGTTCACCCCTCCACTTT.

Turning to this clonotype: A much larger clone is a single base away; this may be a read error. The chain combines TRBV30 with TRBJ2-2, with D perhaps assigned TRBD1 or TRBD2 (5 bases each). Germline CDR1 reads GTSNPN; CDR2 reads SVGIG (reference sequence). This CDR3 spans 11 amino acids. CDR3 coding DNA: TGTGCCTCCCAGGGAACCGGGGAGCCGTTTTTT. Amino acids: CASQGTGEPFF. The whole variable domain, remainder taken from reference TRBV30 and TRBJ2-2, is SQTIHQWPATLVQPVGSPLSLECTVEGTSNPNLYWYRQAAGRGLQLLFYSVGIGQISSEVPQNLSASRPQDRQFILSSKKLLLSDSGFYLCASQGTGEPFFGEGSRLTVL.

CDR3 protein: CASSYTGGYTYEQYF. CDR3 nucleotides: TGTGCCAGCAGTTACACAGGGGGCTACACCTACGAGCAGTACTTC. The rearrangement uses TRBV6-2 or TRBV6-3 and TRBJ2-7; 9 nucleotides agree with TRBD1. The V and J ends lost 2 bases and 2 bases, in that order; junction bases with no gene match: 4. Germline-derived CDR1 and CDR2 are MNHEY and SVGEGT. This CDR3 is 15 amino acids long.

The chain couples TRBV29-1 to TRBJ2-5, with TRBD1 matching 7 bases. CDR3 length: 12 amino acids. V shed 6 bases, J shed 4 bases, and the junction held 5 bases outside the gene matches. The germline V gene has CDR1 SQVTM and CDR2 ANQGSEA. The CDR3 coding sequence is TGCAGCGTCAGACAGGGACGAGAGACCCAGTACTTC. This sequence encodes CSVRQGRETQYF.

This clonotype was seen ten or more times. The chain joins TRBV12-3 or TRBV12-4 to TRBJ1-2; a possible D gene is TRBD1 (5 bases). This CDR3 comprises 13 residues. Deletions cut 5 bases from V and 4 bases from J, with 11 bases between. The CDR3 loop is CASSRGTGYGYTF. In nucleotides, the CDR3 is TGTGCCAGCAGTCGCGGGACGGGCTATGGCTACACCTTC.

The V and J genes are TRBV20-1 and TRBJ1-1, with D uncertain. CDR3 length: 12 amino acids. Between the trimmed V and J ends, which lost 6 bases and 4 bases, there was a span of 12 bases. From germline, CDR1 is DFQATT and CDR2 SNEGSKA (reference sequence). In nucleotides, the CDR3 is TGCAGTGCCCTCCCGGAGTTCACTGAAGCTTTCTTT. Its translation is CSALPEFTEAFF.

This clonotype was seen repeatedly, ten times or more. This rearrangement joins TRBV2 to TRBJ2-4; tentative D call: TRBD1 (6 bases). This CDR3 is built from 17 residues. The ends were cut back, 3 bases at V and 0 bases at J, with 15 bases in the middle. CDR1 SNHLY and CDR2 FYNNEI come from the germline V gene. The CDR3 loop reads CASSEAGATLAKNIQYF. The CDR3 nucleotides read TGTGCCAGCAGTGAGGCAGGGGCGACCCTAGCCAAAAACATTCAGTACTTC.

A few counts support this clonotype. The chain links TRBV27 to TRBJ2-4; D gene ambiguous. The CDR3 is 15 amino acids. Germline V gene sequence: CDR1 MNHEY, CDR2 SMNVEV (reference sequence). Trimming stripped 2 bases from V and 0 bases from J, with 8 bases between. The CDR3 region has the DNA TGTGCCAGCAGTTTAGGCCGATTAGCCAAAAACATTCAGTACTTC. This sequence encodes CASSLGRLAKNIQYF.

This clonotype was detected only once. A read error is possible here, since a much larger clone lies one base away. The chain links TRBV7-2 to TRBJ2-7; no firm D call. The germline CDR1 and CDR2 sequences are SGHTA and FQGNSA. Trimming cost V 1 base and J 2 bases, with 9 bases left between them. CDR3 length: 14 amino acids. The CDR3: CASSLGTYPYEQYF. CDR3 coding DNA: TGTGCCAGCAGCTTAGGCACCTACCCCTACGAGCAGTACTTC.

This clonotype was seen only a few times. The CDR3 spells CASRRNRPAEAFF. The CDR3 bases are TGTGCCAGCAGGCGGAATCGGCCCGCTGAAGCTTTCTTT. The genes are TRBV6-1 and TRBJ1-1; no clear D. CDR1 MNHNS and CDR2 SASEGT come from the germline V gene. This CDR3 spans 13 amino acids. Trimming removed 6 bases at V and 6 bases at J, with 14 bases between.

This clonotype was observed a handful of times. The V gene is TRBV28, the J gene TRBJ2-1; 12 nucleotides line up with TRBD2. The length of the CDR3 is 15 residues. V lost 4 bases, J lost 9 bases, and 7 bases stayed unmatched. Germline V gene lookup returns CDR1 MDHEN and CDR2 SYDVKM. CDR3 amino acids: CASSSLAGGPLEQFF. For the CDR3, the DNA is TGTGCCAGCAGTTCGCTAGCGGGGGGGCCCCTTGAGCAGTTCTTC.

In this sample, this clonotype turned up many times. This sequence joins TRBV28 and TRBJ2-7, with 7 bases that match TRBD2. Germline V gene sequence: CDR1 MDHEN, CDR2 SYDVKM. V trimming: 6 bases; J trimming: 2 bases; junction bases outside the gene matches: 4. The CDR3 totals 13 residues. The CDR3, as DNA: TGTGCCAGCAGCAAAGGACTAGCCTACGAGCAGTACTTC. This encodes CASSKGLAYEQYF.

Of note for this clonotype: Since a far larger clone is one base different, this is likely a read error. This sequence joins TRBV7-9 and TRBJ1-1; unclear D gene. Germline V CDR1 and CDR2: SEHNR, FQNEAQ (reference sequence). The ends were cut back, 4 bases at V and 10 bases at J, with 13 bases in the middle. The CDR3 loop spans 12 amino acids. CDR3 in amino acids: CASSSSTEAAFF. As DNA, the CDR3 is TGTGCCAGCAGCTCAAGCACTGAAGCAGCTTTCTTT.

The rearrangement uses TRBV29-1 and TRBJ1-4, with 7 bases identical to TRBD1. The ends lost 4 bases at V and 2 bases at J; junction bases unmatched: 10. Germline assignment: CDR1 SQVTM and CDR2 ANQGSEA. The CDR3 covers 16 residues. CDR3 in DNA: TGCAGCGTTGCGGAGGCAGGGGGGGTGACTAATGAAAAACTGTTTTTT. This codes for CSVAEAGGVTNEKLFF.

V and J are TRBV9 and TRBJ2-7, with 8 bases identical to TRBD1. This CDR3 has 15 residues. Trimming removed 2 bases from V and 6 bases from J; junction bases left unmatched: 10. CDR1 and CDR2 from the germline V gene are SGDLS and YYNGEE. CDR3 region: CASSVGFGQGVEQYF. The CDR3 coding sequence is TGTGCCAGCAGCGTTGGTTTTGGACAGGGTGTCGAGCAGTACTTC. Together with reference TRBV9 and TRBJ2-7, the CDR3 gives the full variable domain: DSGVTQTPKHLITATGQRVTLRCSPRSGDLSVYWYQQSLDQGLQFLIQYYNGEERAKGNILERFSAQQFPDLHSELNLSSLELGDSALYFCASSVGFGQGVEQYFGPGTRLTVT.

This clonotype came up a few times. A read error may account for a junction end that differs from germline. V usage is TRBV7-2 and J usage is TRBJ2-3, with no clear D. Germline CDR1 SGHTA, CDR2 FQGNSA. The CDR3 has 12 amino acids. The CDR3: CASSLDADAQYF. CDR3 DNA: TGTGCCAGCAGCTTAGATGCAGATGCGCAGTATTTT.

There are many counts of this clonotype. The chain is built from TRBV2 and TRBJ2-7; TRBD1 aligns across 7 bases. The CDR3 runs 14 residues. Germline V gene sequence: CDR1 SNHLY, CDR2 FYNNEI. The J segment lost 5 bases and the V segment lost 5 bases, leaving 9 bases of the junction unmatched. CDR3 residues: CASSTSGTAHEQYF. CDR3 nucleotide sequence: TGTGCCAGCAGTACCTCCGGGACAGCTCACGAGCAGTACTTC.

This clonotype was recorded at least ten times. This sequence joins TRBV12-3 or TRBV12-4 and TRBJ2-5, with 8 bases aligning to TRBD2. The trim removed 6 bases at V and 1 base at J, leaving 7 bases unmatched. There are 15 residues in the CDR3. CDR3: CASSPSGSPQETQYF. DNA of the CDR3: TGTGCCAGCAGCCCAAGCGGGAGCCCCCAAGAGACCCAGTACTTC.

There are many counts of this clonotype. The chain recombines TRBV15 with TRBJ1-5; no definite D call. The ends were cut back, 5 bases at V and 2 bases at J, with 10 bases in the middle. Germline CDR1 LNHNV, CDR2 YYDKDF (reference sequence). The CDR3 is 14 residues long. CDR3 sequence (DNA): TGTGCCACCAGCCCCTGGACGGGCAATCAGCCCCAGCATTTT. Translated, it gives CATSPWTGNQPQHF.

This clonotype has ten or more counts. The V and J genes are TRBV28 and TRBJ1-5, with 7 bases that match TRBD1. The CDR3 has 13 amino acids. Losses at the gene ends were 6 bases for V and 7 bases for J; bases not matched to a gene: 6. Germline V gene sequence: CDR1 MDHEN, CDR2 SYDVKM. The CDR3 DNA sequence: TGTGCCAGCAGGGGCCGACAGGGACAGCCCCAGCATTTT. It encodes CASRGRQGQPQHF.

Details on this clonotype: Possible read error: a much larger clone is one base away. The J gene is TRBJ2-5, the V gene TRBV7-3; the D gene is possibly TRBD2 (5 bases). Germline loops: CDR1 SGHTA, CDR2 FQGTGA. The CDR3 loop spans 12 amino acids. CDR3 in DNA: TGTGCCAGCGGCTTTGCGGGAGAGACCCAGTACTTC. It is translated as CASGFAGETQYF. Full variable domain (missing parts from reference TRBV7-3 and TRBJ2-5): GAGVSQTPSNKVTEKGKYVELRCDPISGHTALYWYRQSLGQGPEFLIYFQGTGAADDSGLPNDRFFAVRPEGSVSTLKIQRTERGDSAVYLCASGFAGETQYFGPGTRLLVL.

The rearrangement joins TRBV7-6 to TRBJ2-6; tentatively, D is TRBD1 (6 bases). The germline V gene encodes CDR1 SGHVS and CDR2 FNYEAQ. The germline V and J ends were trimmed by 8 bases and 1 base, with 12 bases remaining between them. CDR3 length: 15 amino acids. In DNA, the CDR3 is TGTGCCAGCGCATCAGGGGTTTCTGGGGCCAACGTCCTGACTTTC. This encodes CASASGVSGANVLTF. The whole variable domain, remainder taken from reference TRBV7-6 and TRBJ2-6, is GAGVSQSPRYKVTKRGQDVALRCDPISGHVSLYWYRQALGQGPEFLTYFNYEAQQDKSGLPNDRFSAERPEGSISTLTIQRTEQRDSAMYRCASASGVSGANVLTFGAGSRLTVL.

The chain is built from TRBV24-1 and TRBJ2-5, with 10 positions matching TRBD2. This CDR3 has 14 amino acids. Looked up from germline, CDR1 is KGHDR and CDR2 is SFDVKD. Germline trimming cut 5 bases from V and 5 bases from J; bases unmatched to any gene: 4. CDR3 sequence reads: CATSASAGGETQYF. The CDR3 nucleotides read TGTGCCACCAGTGCATCAGCGGGAGGGGAGACCCAGTACTTC.

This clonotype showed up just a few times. The CDR3 DNA is TGTGCCAGCAGCCCCCGCCCCGGACAGAACTATGGCTACACCTTC. Protein product: CASSPRPGQNYGYTF. This chain uses TRBV3-1 with TRBJ1-2, with D maybe TRBD1 (6 bases). This CDR3 region has 15 residues. Germline CDR1 reads LGHDT; CDR2 reads YNNKEL (reference sequence). V lost 4 bases to trimming and J lost 2 bases, with 14 bases between them. The full variable domain, with the rest looked up from reference TRBV3-1 and TRBJ1-2, is DTAVSQTPKYLVTQMGNDKSIKCEQNLGHDTMYWYKQDSKKFLKIMFSYNNKELIINETVPNRFSPKSPDKAHLNLHINSLELGDSAVYFCASSPRPGQNYGYTFGSGTRLTVV.